This TCR beta chain was captured in a study of spatial heterogeneity in lung cancer. The overall study: In the raw reads, each unique TCR and UMI combination was present more than ten times on average. Whole-study findings and limits: Expanded alpha and beta TCR counts within tumors tracked tumor mutation counts.

In the case of this clonotype: What it recognizes is unknown.

TCRdb reprocessed the 5' RACE reads via MiXCR and lists one record per CDR3 protein. The sample contains some 3,500 distinct CDR3 sequences, around 4.6% of which appear only once. Time point meaning: sample taken at primary tumor resection. From tumor, nontumor lung or frozen PBMC, whole RNA was taken unsorted for sequencing. CDR3 length: 12 amino acids. V lost 3 bases, J lost 1 base, and 3 bases lay in between. The germline gives CDR1 MNHEY, CDR2 SMNVEV (reference sequence). The source is a female donor with early-stage non-small cell lung cancer. The chain joins TRBV27 to TRBJ1-1; no clear D gene. This specimen was lung tumor tissue, taken at surgery. CDR3 nucleotides: TGTGCCAGCAGTTTCCGGAACACTGAAGCTTTCTTT. Encoded protein: CASSFRNTEAFF.